The clone carrying this T cell receptor (beta chain) was counted at least ten times. The antigen remains unidentified. Different DNA sequences within this sample yield the same CDR3. The sample comes from a study of beta chain features in type 1 diabetes. Study in general: Age and gender were similar between patients and healthy donors, as were cell yields. Over all samples combined, about 99,000,000 sorted cells were examined.

Study-level points and caveats: Within the patient group, naive, central memory and Treg TCRB repertoires appeared more similar to each other than within healthy donors. All four CD4+ subsets of Type 1 diabetes patients contained TCRB CDR3s that were moderately but significantly shorter.

Trimming took 2 bases from V and 2 from J, leaving 5 bases between them. The germline V gene encodes CDR1 SGHNT and CDR2 YYREEE (reference sequence). The CDR3 totals 13 residues. The whole isolated RNA underwent reverse transcription, so sequencing captured expressed TCRB transcripts. The data were produced by immunoSEQ multiplex PCR, yet TCRdb's version contains in-frame clones alone and is incomplete. The sample carries roughly 400,000 clones, around 10% recorded once. Sorting that relied on CD45RO/CCR7/CD25/CD127/CD95/CD27 yielded CD4+ naive, central memory, regulatory and stem cell-like memory cells.

The sample comprised central memory CD4+ T cells from blood. The chain has TRBV5-4 and TRBJ1-5, with D unresolved. The sequence derives from a young man with type 1 diabetes. CDR3 nucleotide sequence: TGTGCCAGCAGCTTCCAGGGCAATCAGCCCCAGCATTTT. It is translated as CASSFQGNQPQHF.